This T cell receptor (beta chain) is drawn from a study of beta chain features in type 1 diabetes. Study observations and caveats: Across patients, naive, central memory and Treg TCRB repertoires exhibited apparently greater similarity than was observed across healthy donors. Moderate yet significant TCRB CDR3 shortening was seen in Type 1 diabetes patients in all four CD4+ subsets. In type 1 diabetes patients, VDJ junctions had fewer insertions; deletions at these junctions were more frequent.

The ends lost 8 bases at V and 0 bases at J; junction bases unmatched: 11. Germline V gene lookup returns CDR1 SGDLS and CDR2 YYNGEE. The CDR3 length is 15 residues. Of the isolated RNA, all was reverse transcribed, and so the sequenced material was expressed TCRB transcripts. The repertoire was sequenced with immunoSEQ multiplex PCR; TCRdb's copy has only in-frame clones and lacks some. The data contain about 660,000 clones, more than 12% of them singletons. This clone came up once. Its antigen is undetermined. This receptor was obtained from a man younger than 35 with type 1 diabetes. The chain joins TRBV9 to TRBJ2-7; 7 nucleotides align to TRBD1. The sample was naive CD4+ T cells from blood. The CDR3 DNA sequence: TGTGCCAGGCGACAGGGACAGACCTTCTCCTACGAGCAGTACTTC. Translating gives CARRQGQTFSYEQYF.